This passage covers 15 T cell receptor beta chains from one sample sequenced in a study of T-cell reconstitution after alpha-beta-depleted transplantation in children. Unique molecular identifiers tagged the TCRbeta library. TCRdb reanalysed the PCR reads using MiXCR and keeps one entry per CDR3 protein. The sample yields about 16,000 distinct CDR3 sequences, around 8% seen once. The source was PBMCs, mostly from graft donor cells, collected 60 days after TCRalphabeta/CD19-depleted stem cell transplant. These receptors all stem from a boy in the first two years of life who had a stem cell transplant for Wiskott-Aldrich syndrome, so the T cells may come from the graft donor.

This clonotype has at least ten counts. This chain joins TRBV5-1 and TRBJ2-2, with 9 nucleotides matching TRBD1. J was trimmed by 5 bases and V by 4 bases; bases with no gene match: 9. The CDR3 is 16 residues long. Looked up from germline, CDR1 is SGHRS and CDR2 is YFSETQ. The CDR3 loop reads CASSQTGGVRTGELFF. The CDR3 DNA is TGCGCCAGCAGCCAAACAGGGGGCGTAAGGACCGGGGAGCTGTTTTTT.

This clonotype appeared many times. The rearrangement uses TRBV7-9 and TRBJ2-2, with D unresolved. V was pared by 2 bases and J by 6 bases, with 10 bases between. Germline V gene sequence: CDR1 SEHNR, CDR2 FQNEAQ (reference sequence). This CDR3 comprises 14 residues. CDR3 DNA sequence: TGTGCCAGCAGCTTAAGTGTACGCTCCGGGGAGCTGTTTTTT. As protein: CASSLSVRSGELFF. Drawing the rest from reference TRBV7-9 and TRBJ2-2, the complete variable domain is DTGVSQNPRHKITKRGQNVTFRCDPISEHNRLYWYRQTLGQGPEFLTYFQNEAQLEKSRLLSDRFSAERPKGSFSTLEIQRTEQGDSAMYLCASSLSVRSGELFFGEGSRLTVL.

This clonotype was counted many times. The chain joins TRBV20-1 to TRBJ1-1; the match to TRBD1 covers 7 bases. J was trimmed by 3 bases and V by 6 bases; bases with no gene match: 13. CDR3 length equals 15 residues. Germline V gives CDR1 DFQATT, CDR2 SNEGSKA (reference sequence). This CDR3 reads CSAQGGSHQYTEAFF. CDR3 nucleotides: TGCAGTGCCCAGGGGGGCTCCCACCAATACACTGAAGCTTTCTTT.

This clonotype was observed many times. The chain recombines TRBV19 with TRBJ2-1, with TRBD1 matching 8 bases. V shed 9 bases, J shed 6 bases, and the junction held 4 bases outside the gene matches. Germline V gene data show CDR1 as LNHDA and CDR2 as SQIVND (reference sequence). This CDR3 has 12 amino acids. Written as DNA, the CDR3 is TGTGCCAGCTCGGACAGGGTCAATGAGCAGTTCTTC. Its translation: CASSDRVNEQFF.

This clonotype has only one observation. The chain links TRBV30 to TRBJ1-2; no definite D call. Germline values: CDR1 GTSNPN, CDR2 SVGIG (reference sequence). Trimming shortened V by 3 bases and J by 8 bases, and 13 bases separated the two germline ends. The CDR3 consists of 12 residues. The CDR3 sequence is CAWSISYGGYTF. The CDR3 nucleotides read TGTGCCTGGAGCATAAGCTATGGGGGCTACACCTTC.

This clonotype occurred many times. The J gene is TRBJ1-1, the V gene TRBV5-1; no reliable D call. V lost 4 bases, J lost 2 bases, and 9 bases lay in between. The CDR3 covers 13 residues. Germline lookup yields CDR1 SGHRS and CDR2 YFSETQ. As DNA, the CDR3 is TGCGCCAGCAGCAGTCGTGGAAACACTGAAGCTTTCTTT. Protein: CASSSRGNTEAFF.

V and J are TRBV20-1 and TRBJ2-7; 9 bases map to TRBD2. The CDR3 is made up of 15 amino acids. CDR1 and CDR2 from the germline V gene are DFQATT and SNEGSKA (reference sequence). With 6 bases clipped from V and 6 bases from J, the junction kept 15 bases outside the gene matches. The DNA for the CDR3 is TGCAGTGCCGACATTAGCGGGAGTGCCTCCACCGAGCAGTACTTC. It codes for CSADISGSASTEQYF.

The chain carries TRBV28 and TRBJ2-7; 8 nucleotides align to TRBD1. From germline, CDR1 is MDHEN and CDR2 SYDVKM. The CDR3 totals 13 residues. Trimming removed 4 bases from V and 5 bases from J; junction bases left unmatched: 4. CDR3 protein: CASSWTGRNEQYF. The CDR3 nucleotides read TGTGCCAGCAGTTGGACAGGGAGGAACGAGCAGTACTTC.

The rearrangement uses TRBV30 and TRBJ2-7; D is perhaps TRBD2 (6 bases). V dropped 8 bases and J dropped 6 bases, with 17 bases sitting between them. The CDR3 contains 12 residues. Germline CDR1 is GTSNPN and CDR2 is SVGIG (reference sequence). The CDR3 DNA sequence: TGTGCCGGGGGGAAATTGCGGGTCGAGCAGTACTTC. Translating gives CAGGKLRVEQYF. The full variable domain, its missing parts supplied by reference TRBV30 and TRBJ2-7, is SQTIHQWPATLVQPVGSPLSLECTVEGTSNPNLYWYRQAAGRGLQLLFYSVGIGQISSEVPQNLSASRPQDRQFILSSKKLLLSDSGFYLCAGGKLRVEQYFGPGTRLTVT.

The chain has TRBV20-1 and TRBJ1-5; the D gene is possibly TRBD1 (6 bases). V was shortened by 6 bases and J by 4 bases, with 19 bases between the two germline ends. CDR1 is DFQATT and CDR2 is SNEGSKA in the germline V gene (reference sequence). The CDR3 extends over 15 amino acids. The CDR3 DNA sequence: TGCAGTGCCGGGGGGATGGGGGCAAATAATCAGCCCCAGCATTTT. Residues: CSAGGMGANNQPQHF.

This clonotype was detected a few times. The CDR3 DNA sequence: TGCGCCAGCAGCACGGACAGGGGGGGGCTCTATGGCTACACCTTC. This encodes CASSTDRGGLYGYTF. The genes are TRBV5-1 and TRBJ1-2; 10 bases line up with TRBD1. CDR3 size: 15 residues. The trim removed 4 bases at V and 4 bases at J, leaving 7 bases unmatched. Germline V gene sequence: CDR1 SGHRS, CDR2 YFSETQ. Together with reference TRBV5-1 and TRBJ1-2, the CDR3 gives the full variable domain: KAGVTQTPRYLIKTRGQQVTLSCSPISGHRSVSWYQQTPGQGLQFLFEYFSETQRNKGNFPGRFSGRQFSNSRSEMNVSTLELGDSALYLCASSTDRGGLYGYTFGSGTRLTVV.

The chain links TRBV12-3 or TRBV12-4 to TRBJ2-3; D assignment may be TRBD1 or TRBD2 (5 bases each). The CDR3 is 15 residues long. V dropped 1 base and J dropped 1 base, with 9 bases sitting between them. CDR3 sequence: CASSLVRGGTDTQYF. The CDR3 coding sequence is TGTGCCAGCAGTTTAGTGAGGGGAGGCACAGATACGCAGTATTTT.

This clonotype was detected many times. The chain joins TRBV5-1 to TRBJ2-7; D call uncertain. The CDR3 covers 15 residues. Per germline, CDR1 SGHRS and CDR2 YFSETQ. Trimming removed 1 base at V and 1 base at J, with 12 bases between. In DNA form, the CDR3 reads TGCGCCAGCAGCTTGTCGCAGGACCCATCCTACGAGCAGTACTTC. Translation: CASSLSQDPSYEQYF.

This clonotype was counted at least ten times. The genes are TRBV20-1 and TRBJ1-6; 10 positions agree with TRBD1. CDR3 size: 13 residues. The germline V gene encodes CDR1 DFQATT and CDR2 SNEGSKA (reference sequence). The V and J ends lost 3 bases and 7 bases, in that order; junction bases with no gene match: 0. CDR3 sequence (DNA): TGCAGTGCTAGGGACAGGGGGAATTCACCCCTCCACTTT. This encodes CSARDRGNSPLHF.

By share, this clonotype ranks as medium-sized. The chain uses TRBV6-5 and TRBJ1-1; 8 bases line up with TRBD1. The CDR3 loop spans 13 amino acids. V trimming: 6 bases; J trimming: 0 bases; junction bases outside the gene matches: 0. Germline values: CDR1 MNHEY, CDR2 SVGAGI. CDR3 amino acids: CASRDRVNTEAFF. The CDR3 DNA reads TGTGCCAGCAGGGACAGGGTGAACACTGAAGCTTTCTTT.